This T cell receptor beta chain was profiled in a study of siplizumab effects on memory and regulatory T cells. Worth noting for this clone: Antigen specificity is unknown.

The protocol was immunoSEQ multiplex PCR, while the TCRdb copy is restricted to in-frame clones and leaves out a portion. Of approximately 100,000 clones listed, roughly 95% are singletons. Findings of the study overall: With siplizumab, mappable alloreactive CD4+ clones averaged around 70% Treg-derived, versus approximately 29% in controls.

The V end lost 4 bases, the J end lost 3 bases, and 14 bases lay between the germline ends. This CDR3 spans 14 amino acids. In germline, CDR1 is SGHRS, CDR2 YFSETQ. The receptor comes from a human donor in good health. Source material: non-Treg CD4+ T cells sorted from blood. This sequence joins TRBV5-1 and TRBJ2-7, with D perhaps TRBD1 (6 bases). The chain's CDR3 is CASSDTRGGYEQYF. The CDR3 DNA reads as TGCGCCAGCAGCGATACCAGGGGCGGCTACGAGCAGTACTTC.